This T cell receptor beta chain was found in a study of blood T cell repertoires in COVID-19. Study in general: Samples taken during acute and convalescent COVID-19 were collected in the United States, Italy and Spain. The analysed material was cDNA or gDNA that came from T cells, B-cell-depleted T cells, or PBMCs.

The CDR3 is 15 residues long. CDR1 is KGHSY and CDR2 is FQNENV in the germline V gene. Trimming left V 4 bases short and J 2 bases short, with 13 bases between. Original analysis: Reference gene primer amplification gave estimated nucleated cell counts. Data came from immunoSEQ multiplex PCR; TCRdb stores just in-frame clones and leaves some out. That table is the source of V, J and clone size, and D and trimming were worked out from the DNA. The sample consists of 100,000 or so clones, 90% to 95% of them appearing once. The V and J genes are TRBV16 and TRBJ2-3, with D maybe TRBD2 (6 bases). Source material: peripheral blood. The TCR originated in a man aged 55 to 69 with acute or convalescent COVID-19. In nucleotides, the CDR3 is TGTGCCAGCAGCCCTCTAGGAGGGCCCACAGATACGCAGTATTTT. Its protein product is CASSPLGGPTDTQYF.